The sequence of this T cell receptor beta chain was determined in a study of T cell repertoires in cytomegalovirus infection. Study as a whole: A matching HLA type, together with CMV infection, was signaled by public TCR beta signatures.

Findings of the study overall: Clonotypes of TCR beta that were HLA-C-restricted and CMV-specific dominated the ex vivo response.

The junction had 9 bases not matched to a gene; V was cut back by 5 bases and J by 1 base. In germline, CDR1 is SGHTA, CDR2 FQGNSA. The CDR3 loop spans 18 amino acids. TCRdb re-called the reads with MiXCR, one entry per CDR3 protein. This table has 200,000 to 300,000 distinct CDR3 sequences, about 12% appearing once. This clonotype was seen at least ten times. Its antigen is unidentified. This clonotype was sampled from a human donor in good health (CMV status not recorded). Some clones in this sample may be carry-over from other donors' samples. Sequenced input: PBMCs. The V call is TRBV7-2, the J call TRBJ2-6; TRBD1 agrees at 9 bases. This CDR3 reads CASSPRDRAGSGANVLTF. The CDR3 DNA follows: TGTGCCAGCAGCCCACGGGACAGGGCGGGATCTGGGGCCAACGTCCTGACTTTC. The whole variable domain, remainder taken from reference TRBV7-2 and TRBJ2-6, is GAGVSQSPSNKVTEKGKDVELRCDPISGHTALYWYRQSLGQGLEFLIYFQGNSAPDKSGLPSDRFSAERTGGSVSTLTIQRTQQEDSAVYLCASSPRDRAGSGANVLTFGAGSRLTVL.